The rows below give T cell receptor beta chains drawn from one sample of a study of blood T cell repertoires in COVID-19. The data were produced by immunoSEQ multiplex PCR, yet TCRdb's version contains in-frame clones alone and is incomplete. In the table there are approximately 480,000 clones, approximately 92% of which are singletons. The sample comprised peripheral blood. Receptors originate from a man aged 18 to 30 with COVID-19, enrolled during active disease. The CDR3 runs from the conserved cysteine through the conserved F or W. The D gene is left open where the match is weak. A row's size may be missing; if present it is once, few, many or a size class.

CDR3nt	CDR3aa	d_gene	abundance	v_gene	j_gene
TGCAGCGTTGAAGAGGTAGGGGACAGCGGAACCTACGAGCAGTACTTC	CSVEEVGDSGTYEQYF	TRBD1	.	TRBV29-1	TRBJ2-7
TGTGCCAGCAGCTTCTTGACAGGTCCCACCTACAATGAGCAGTTCTTC	CASSFLTGPTYNEQFF	.	once	TRBV7-9	TRBJ2-1
TGTGCCAGCAGGGGGGCAGGGGCGGTGGAGCAGTACTTC	CASRGAGAVEQYF	.	.	TRBV12-3/TRBV12-4	TRBJ2-7
TGTGCCAGCAGTGAACAGTTCTATGGCTACACCTTC	CASSEQFYGYTF	.	.	TRBV6-1	TRBJ1-2
TGTGCCAGCAGTTTACCGGGGACAGGGTCAGATACGCAGTATTTT	CASSLPGTGSDTQYF	TRBD1	once	TRBV28	TRBJ2-3
TGTGCCACATTCCGACAGGGCGAAAATTCACCCCTCCACTTT	CATFRQGENSPLHF	TRBD1	.	TRBV6-5	TRBJ1-6
TGCGCCAGCAGCATTGGGACTAGCGGACGCATCCACACAGATACGCAGTATTTT	CASSIGTSGRIHTDTQYF	TRBD2	.	TRBV5-1	TRBJ2-3
TGTGCCAGCAGCCAAACAGGGTACCCAGATACGCAGTATTTT	CASSQTGYPDTQYF	.	.	TRBV5-4	TRBJ2-3
TGCAGTGCCGAGGTCTCCTACGAGCAGTACTTC	CSAEVSYEQYF	.	.	TRBV20-1	TRBJ2-7
TGCGCCAGCAGCGGACTTCCGACAGGGGGCCTTGGCTACACCTTC	CASSGLPTGGLGYTF	TRBD1	once	TRBV5-1	TRBJ1-2
TGTGCCAGCAGAACGGGACAGGGGGCGCAGGGCTACACCTTC	CASRTGQGAQGYTF	TRBD1	.	TRBV7-9	TRBJ1-2
TGTGCCAGCAGTCCCGGGGTAGCGGTCTTAACCGGGGAGCTGTTTTTT	CASSPGVAVLTGELFF	.	.	TRBV27	TRBJ2-2
TGTGCCAGCAGCTTCGTTAGAGAGACCCAGTACTTC	CASSFVRETQYF	.	.	TRBV7-9	TRBJ2-5
TGTGCCAGCAGCCCGGGACTCTATTTCTACGAGCAGTACTTC	CASSPGLYFYEQYF	.	.	TRBV7-2	TRBJ2-7
TGTGCCAGCAGCTTAGCGTTCCTGGAGGAGACCCAGTACTTC	CASSLAFLEETQYF	.	.	TRBV7-9	TRBJ2-5
TGTGCCAGCAGTAAGACAGGGGGCTTATCTGGGGCCAACGTCCTGACTTTC	CASSKTGGLSGANVLTF	TRBD1	.	TRBV3-1/TRBV3-2	TRBJ2-6
TGCGCCAGCAGAGACGCCGGGGGGTCCAACGAGCAGTACTTC	CASRDAGGSNEQYF	TRBD2	.	TRBV5-1	TRBJ2-7
TGTGCCAGCAGCTTGGCCGGTGACTATGGCTACACCTTC	CASSLAGDYGYTF	.	.	TRBV5-8	TRBJ1-2
TGTGCCAGCAGCAACGGGGTTGAAGCTTTCTTT	CASSNGVEAFF	.	.	TRBV6-5	TRBJ1-1
TGTGCCAGCAGCCCCCGGGTCCCGATCAATCAGCCCCAGCATTTT	CASSPRVPINQPQHF	.	.	TRBV5-5	TRBJ1-5